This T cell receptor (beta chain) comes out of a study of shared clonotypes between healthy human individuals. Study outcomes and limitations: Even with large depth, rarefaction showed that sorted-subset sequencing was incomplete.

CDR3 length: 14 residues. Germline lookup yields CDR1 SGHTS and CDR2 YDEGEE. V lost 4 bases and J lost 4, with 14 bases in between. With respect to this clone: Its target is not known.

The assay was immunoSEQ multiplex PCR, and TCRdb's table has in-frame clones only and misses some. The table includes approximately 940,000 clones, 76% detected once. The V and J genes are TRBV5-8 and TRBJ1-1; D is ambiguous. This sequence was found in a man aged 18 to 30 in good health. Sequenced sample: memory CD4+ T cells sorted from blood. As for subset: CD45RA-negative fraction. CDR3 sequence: CASSLGAWLTEAFF. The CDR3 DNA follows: TGTGCCAGCAGCCTAGGCGCCTGGCTCACTGAAGCTTTCTTT. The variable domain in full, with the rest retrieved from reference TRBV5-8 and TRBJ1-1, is EAGVTQSPTHLIKTRGQQATLRCSPISGHTSVYWYQQALGLGLQFLLWYDEGEERNRGNFPPRFSGRQFPNYSSELNVNALELEDSALYLCASSLGAWLTEAFFGQGTRLTVV.